Listed below are T cell receptor beta chains from one sample, sequenced in a study of blood T cells in healthy people across ages. TCRdb passed the 5' RACE reads through MiXCR, listing each CDR3 protein once. Here the sample spans about 750,000 distinct CDR3 sequences, 50% to 65% being singletons. Input material: blood. These receptor sequences come from a man older than 75 in good health. Each CDR3 is given with its conserved first and last residue. A D gene is named only where the DNA matches it firmly. The size entry is marked missing in some rows and otherwise reads once, few, many or a size class.

>TRBV3-1|TRBJ2-3|NA|NA
CASSQEWGGGALRGGRYAYF
NA
>TRBV7-2|TRBJ1-5|NA|NA
CASSLGTAASNQPQHF
TGTGCCAGCAGCTTAGGGACAGCCGCTAGCAATCAGCCCCAGCATTTT
>TRBV27|TRBJ2-2|NA|NA
CASSFNDGRELFF
TGTGCCAGCAGTTTTAACGACGGCAGGGAGCTGTTTTTT
>TRBV15|TRBJ2-1|NA|TRBD2
CATSRYFLGGNEQFF
TGTGCCACCAGCAGATACTTTTTGGGGGGGAATGAGCAGTTCTTC
>TRBV2|TRBJ2-1|NA|TRBD2
CASSARLAGGIGYNEQFF
TGTGCCAGCAGTGCGCGACTAGCGGGAGGTATCGGGTACAATGAGCAGTTCTTC
>TRBV6-4|TRBJ2-1|NA|TRBD2
CASSRRAGTSVYEQFF
TGTGCCAGCAGTCGCCGTGCGGGGACTAGCGTATATGAGCAGTTCTTC
>TRBV12-3/TRBV12-4|TRBJ2-1|NA|NA
CASSFRGYNEQFF
TGTGCCAGCAGTTTCAGGGGTTACAATGAGCAGTTCTTC
>TRBV10-3|TRBJ2-3|once|NA
CAISDDSPTDTQYF
TGTGCCATCAGTGACGACTCACCCACAGATACGCAGTATTTT
>TRBV28|TRBJ2-5|NA|TRBD2
CASTKLAGRLLLDNEQYF
TGTGCCAGCACCAAACTAGCGGGCAGGTTACTATTAGACAATGAGCAGTACTTC
>TRBV24-1|TRBJ1-1|few|TRBD1
CATSDSTGVNTEAFF
TGTGCCACCAGTGATTCGACAGGGGTGAACACTGAAGCTTTCTTT
>TRBV18|TRBJ2-1|few|NA
CASSPPNGYNEQFF
TGTGCCAGCTCACCACCCAACGGCTACAATGAGCAGTTCTTC
>TRBV9|TRBJ2-3|few|NA
CASSPRLAPTDTQYF
TGTGCCAGCAGCCCCCGTCTGGCCCCCACAGATACGCAGTATTTT
>TRBV6-2/TRBV6-3|TRBJ2-3|few|NA
CASSWGSRVADTQYF
TGTGCCAGCAGTTGGGGGAGCCGCGTTGCAGATACGCAGTATTTT
>TRBV10-3|TRBJ2-7|NA|TRBD2
CAISPGRANEQYF
TGTGCCATCAGCCCGGGGAGGGCCAATGAGCAGTACTTC
>TRBV6-5|TRBJ1-2|NA|NA
CASSLGGRLNNYGYTF
TGTGCCAGCAGTCTAGGCGGCAGACTAAATAACTATGGCTACACCTTC
>TRBV11-2|TRBJ2-3|few|TRBD1
CASSPRDRVRYAYF
TGTGCCAGCAGCCCCCGGGACAGGGTCAGATACGCGTATTTT
>TRBV6-1|TRBJ2-3|NA|NA
CATPAQPPNTDTQYF
TGTGCCACGCCGGCGCAACCCCCAAACACAGATACGCAGTATTTT
>TRBV20-1|TRBJ1-2|NA|NA
CSAEGGGFYGYTF
TGCAGTGCTGAGGGCGGGGGTTTCTATGGCTACACCTTC
>TRBV2|TRBJ2-1|few|NA
CASIRDSSYNEQFF
TGTGCCAGCATCAGGGATAGCTCCTACAATGAGCAGTTCTTC
>TRBV28|TRBJ2-3|NA|NA
CASTWGGGGTDTQYF
TGTGCCAGCACTTGGGGGGGCGGCGGCACAGATACGCAGTATTTT
>TRBV27|TRBJ2-5|NA|TRBD2
CASSLYQRGCNEQYF
TGTGCCAGCAGTTTATACCAGCGGGGGTGCAATGAGCAGTACTTC
>TRBV2|TRBJ2-5|NA|TRBD1
CASSTRDSEETQYF
TGTGCCAGCAGTACCCGGGACAGTGAAGAGACCCAGTACTTC
>TRBV3-1|TRBJ2-5|many|TRBD2
CASSRAGVGETQYF
TGTGCCAGCAGCCGGGCGGGAGTAGGAGAGACCCAGTACTTC
>TRBV20-1|TRBJ1-2|once|NA
CSALTQPKLYGYTF
TGCAGTGCCCTAACCCAGCCGAAGCTCTATGGCTACACCTTC
>TRBV29-1|TRBJ1-2|NA|NA
CSVVSQGVGYGYTF
TGCAGCGTTGTTAGTCAGGGTGTGGGGTATGGCTACACCTTC
>TRBV7-3|TRBJ2-7|few|TRBD2
CASSQRGFPYEQYF
TGTGCCAGCAGCCAGCGGGGATTCCCCTACGAGCAGTACTTC
>TRBV20-1|TRBJ2-3|few|NA
CSARAAATSTDTQYF
TGCAGTGCTAGAGCAGCGGCCACTAGCACAGATACGCAGTATTTT
>TRBV4-1|TRBJ2-7|NA|TRBD1
CASSRTDRGGYEQYF
TGCGCCAGCAGCCGGACCGACAGGGGCGGATACGAGCAGTACTTC
>TRBV7-2|TRBJ2-3|NA|TRBD2
CASSATSGRGRDTQYF
TGTGCCAGCAGCGCGACTAGCGGGAGGGGGAGGGATACGCAGTATTTT
>TRBV7-3|TRBJ2-3|NA|TRBD2
CASSLSGTSGSDTQYF
TGTGCCAGCAGCTTAAGTGGGACTAGCGGGAGTGATACGCAGTATTTT
>TRBV29-1|TRBJ2-7|few|TRBD2
CSVEYRLAGHYEQYF
TGCAGCGTTGAATACAGACTAGCGGGACACTACGAGCAGTACTTC
>TRBV20-1|TRBJ2-5|NA|TRBD1
CSAGDSFQETQYF
TGCAGTGCGGGGGACAGCTTCCAAGAGACCCAGTACTTC
>TRBV7-2|TRBJ2-7|NA|NA
CASSFSGTESYEQYF
TGTGCCAGCAGCTTTTCCGGGACCGAATCCTACGAGCAGTACTTC
>TRBV10-3|TRBJ2-1|NA|TRBD2
CAISEGLDNEQFF
TGTGCCATCAGTGAGGGACTAGACAATGAGCAGTTCTTC
>TRBV21-1|TRBJ2-1|NA|NA
CASSSLTGGLGNEQFF
TGTGCCAGCAGCAGCTTAACAGGGGGCTTGGGGAATGAGCAGTTCTTC
>TRBV18|TRBJ2-7|NA|TRBD2
CASSPIAGGPDEQYF
TGTGCCAGCTCACCTATAGCGGGAGGGCCCGACGAGCAGTACTTC
>TRBV5-1|TRBJ1-1|NA|NA
CASSREGLGLSTEAFF
TGCGCCAGCAGCCGCGAGGGGTTGGGGTTGTCGACTGAAGCTTTCTTT
>TRBV6-1|TRBJ2-1|NA|TRBD2
CASSPPSGSRHEQFF
TGTGCCAGCAGCCCTCCTAGCGGGAGTAGACATGAGCAGTTCTTC
>TRBV7-2|TRBJ2-3|few|NA
CASSLVSSGTDTQYF
TGTGCCAGCAGCTTAGTGTCTAGCGGCACAGATACGCAGTATTTT
>TRBV6-6|TRBJ2-1|NA|TRBD2
CASSVLAGDGGEQFF
TGTGCCAGCAGCGTCCTAGCGGGAGACGGAGGTGAGCAGTTCTTC
>TRBV29-1|TRBJ1-1|few|NA
CSVIIGGAMNTEAFF
TGCAGCGTCATCATTGGGGGGGCGATGAACACTGAAGCTTTCTTT
>TRBV10-2|TRBJ2-6|few|TRBD2
CASRTGGGANVLTF
TGCGCCAGCAGGACGGGGGGAGGGGCCAACGTCCTGACTTTC
>TRBV15|TRBJ2-1|many|NA
CATSRGQQFNEQFF
TGTGCCACCAGCAGAGGACAACAGTTCAATGAGCAGTTCTTC
>TRBV6-5|TRBJ2-7|few|NA
CASSSIVTVAYEQYF
TGTGCCAGCAGTTCCATTGTTACAGTGGCCTACGAGCAGTACTTC
>TRBV29-1|TRBJ2-3|NA|NA
CSGAGPSALNTQYF
TGCAGCGGCGCCGGGCCCTCCGCGCTCAATACGCAGTATTTT
>TRBV5-1|TRBJ2-7|NA|NA
CASSLVGRPGEQYF
TGCGCCAGCAGCTTGGTGGGACGTCCCGGCGAGCAGTACTTC
>TRBV6-1|TRBJ2-7|NA|TRBD2
CASRLAGTSSYEQYF
TGTGCCAGTAGACTAGCGGGAACATCCTCCTACGAGCAGTACTTC
>TRBV14|TRBJ1-1|NA|NA
CASSRLSLIEVPEAFF
TGTGCCAGCAGCCGACTGAGTCTGATTGAAGTTCCTGAAGCTTTCTTT
>TRBV5-1|TRBJ1-6|NA|TRBD1
CTSSLDGQGNSPLHF
TGCACCAGCAGCTTGGACGGACAGGGGAATTCACCTCTCCACTTT
>TRBV11-2|TRBJ2-1|NA|NA
CASSPLGLRGEQFF
TGTGCCAGCAGCCCCCTGGGCCTTCGGGGTGAGCAGTTCTTC
>TRBV14|TRBJ2-7|NA|TRBD2
CASTFELAGFDEQYF
TGTGCCAGCACCTTCGAACTAGCGGGATTCGACGAGCAGTACTTC
>TRBV2|TRBJ1-2|NA|NA
CASSERVGYTF
TGTGCCAGCAGTGAACGCGTCGGCTACACCTTC
>TRBV5-1|TRBJ1-2|NA|NA
CASSFNSEYGYTF
TGCGCCAGCAGCTTCAACAGTGAATATGGCTACACCTTC
>TRBV10-3|TRBJ2-5|NA|NA
CAISVSAQETQYF
TGTGCCATCAGTGTTAGCGCCCAAGAGACCCAGTACTTC
>TRBV7-2|TRBJ2-3|NA|NA
CASSLGGSSRYAYF
TGTGCCAGCAGCTTAGGAGGGAGTTCGAGATACGCGTATTTT
>TRBV7-9|TRBJ1-1|NA|NA
CASSATGTPGTEAFF
TGTGCCAGCAGCGCAACCGGGACCCCGGGCACTGAAGCTTTCTTT
>TRBV3-1|TRBJ2-4|NA|TRBD2
CASSQEASGRSIQYF
TGTGCCAGCAGCCAAGAGGCTAGCGGGAGGAGCATTCAGTACTTC
>TRBV4-1|TRBJ2-1|few|NA
CASRPGEQFF
TGCGCCAGCAGGCCGGGTGAGCAGTTCTTC
>TRBV6-1|TRBJ2-7|once|NA
CASSGTAAYEQYF
TGTGCCAGCAGTGGGACGGCGGCCTACGAGCAGTACTTC
>TRBV7-2|TRBJ1-2|few|NA
CASSFRRGVNYGYTF
TGTGCCAGCAGCTTCCGCCGTGGGGTGAACTATGGCTACACCTTC